A single sample gave rise to the 10 T cell receptor beta chains below, sequenced in a study of shared clonotypes between healthy human individuals. The assay was immunoSEQ multiplex PCR, and TCRdb's table has in-frame clones only and misses some. Of some 380,000 clones in the sample, roughly 96% were seen once. Sequencing was performed on memory CD8+ T cells sorted from blood. Subset described: CD45RO+ cells pooled with CCR7-negative TemRA cells. Source of these receptors: a man younger than 40 in good health.

The CDR3 region has the DNA TGCAGCGTTGTGAGTAGCACAGATACGCAGTATTTT. The encoded protein is CSVVSSTDTQYF. V gene TRBV29-1 combines with J gene TRBJ2-3; D uncertain. Trimming cost V 4 bases and J 0 bases, with 5 bases left between them. The V gene's germline CDR1 is SQVTM and CDR2 ANQGSEA. The CDR3 loop spans 12 amino acids.

This chain links TRBV6-1 with TRBJ2-7; no definite D call. Germline assignment: CDR1 MNHNS and CDR2 SASEGT. The ends were cut back, 5 bases at V and 3 bases at J, with 5 bases in the middle. The CDR3 is made up of 11 amino acids. The CDR3 loop is CASSRNYEQYF. DNA of the CDR3: TGTGCCAGCAGTCGAAACTACGAGCAGTACTTC.

The chain carries TRBV9 and TRBJ1-1; D ambiguous. From germline, CDR1 is SGDLS and CDR2 YYNGEE. The CDR3 totals 12 residues. Trimming stripped 3 bases from V and 3 bases from J, with 6 bases between. CDR3 region: CASSARHTEAFF. The DNA of the CDR3 is TGTGCCAGCAGCGCCCGACACACTGAAGCTTTCTTT.

The CDR3 spells CASSLGLAGYNEQFF. The CDR3 nucleotides read TGTGCCAGCAGCCTCGGACTAGCGGGATACAATGAGCAGTTCTTC. The chain joins TRBV13 to TRBJ2-1, with 12 positions matching TRBD2. The CDR3 spans 15 residues. The germline gives CDR1 PRHDT, CDR2 FYEKMQ (reference sequence). Germline trimming cut 5 bases from V and 4 bases from J; bases unmatched to any gene: 3. Looking up the rest from reference TRBV13 and TRBJ2-1 gives the full variable domain: AAGVIQSPRHLIKEKRETATLKCYPIPRHDTVYWYQQGPGQDPQFLISFYEKMQSDKGSIPDRFSAQQFSDYHSELNMSSLELGDSALYFCASSLGLAGYNEQFFGPGTRLTVL.

The chain joins TRBV18 to TRBJ1-1; D is perhaps TRBD1 (5 bases). CDR1 and CDR2 from the germline V gene are KGHSH and LQKENI. Trimming took 6 bases from V and 0 from J, leaving 20 bases between them. The CDR3 length is 17 residues. Here the CDR3 DNA reads TGTGCCAGCTCGCTTAACCGCTTGGGACCCATGAACACTGAAGCTTTCTTT. Translating it yields CASSLNRLGPMNTEAFF.

The chain links TRBV4-2 to TRBJ1-2, with 9 bases matching TRBD1. With 3 bases clipped from V and 8 bases from J, the junction kept 13 bases outside the gene matches. CDR3 length: 16 residues. Looked up from germline, CDR1 is LGHNA and CDR2 is YNFKEQ. In DNA form, the CDR3 reads TGTGCCAGCAGCCACACCTCTTCACAGGGGGCAAAGGGCTACACCTTC. Translating gives CASSHTSSQGAKGYTF.

The gene calls are TRBV2 and TRBJ2-7; 12 bases map to TRBD2. The CDR3 covers 16 residues. Germline CDR1 SNHLY, CDR2 FYNNEI. The V and J ends lost 2 bases and 7 bases, in that order; junction bases with no gene match: 9. The CDR3 bases are TGTGCCAGCAGTGAATGGCGACTAGCGGGAGAAGGGGAGCAGTACTTC. Amino acid sequence: CASSEWRLAGEGEQYF.

The chain links TRBV30 to TRBJ1-3, with unresolved D. V was cut by 5 bases and J by 2 bases, with 10 bases left in between. This CDR3 contains 13 residues. Per germline, CDR1 GTSNPN and CDR2 SVGIG (reference sequence). DNA for the CDR3: TGTGCCTGGGCTGGAGAACCTGGAAACACCATATATTTT. Residues: CAWAGEPGNTIYF.

The gene calls are TRBV9 and TRBJ1-2, with a possible D match to TRBD1 (5 bases). From germline, CDR1 is SGDLS and CDR2 YYNGEE. The CDR3 consists of 15 residues. The V end was cut by 1 base, the J end by 2 bases, with 12 bases between. CDR3 sequence reads: CASSVSPKGNYGYTF. The CDR3 DNA reads as TGTGCCAGCAGCGTAAGCCCGAAGGGGAACTATGGCTACACCTTC.

The gene calls are TRBV9 and TRBJ2-6; no clear D gene. Germline values: CDR1 SGDLS, CDR2 YYNGEE. The CDR3 is 16 residues long. Trimming left V 4 bases short and J 4 bases short, with 15 bases between. The CDR3 nucleotides read TGTGCCAGCAGCCCGCTCCCTAGGAGCGGGGCCAACGTCCTGACTTTC. As protein: CASSPLPRSGANVLTF.